This T cell receptor beta chain is from a study of PD-L1 blockade in urothelial cancer. The CDR3 covers 14 residues. Deletions cut 7 bases from V and 1 base from J, with 12 bases between. The V gene's germline CDR1 is MDHEN and CDR2 SYDVKM. The method was immunoSEQ multiplex PCR; TCRdb's version includes in-frame clones alone and lacks a portion of them. The table has under 95,000 clones, 84% seen once. Time point described: pretreatment peripheral blood. The genes are TRBV28 and TRBJ2-3; D is perhaps TRBD1 (5 bases). The TCR was taken from a man aged 55 to 70 with urothelial cancer. The sample here was PBMCs, taken around atezolizumab (anti-PD-L1) treatment. As DNA, the CDR3 is TGTGCCAGCAAAGAAGGGGCTCGCACAGATACGCAGTATTTT. It is translated as CASKEGARTDTQYF.